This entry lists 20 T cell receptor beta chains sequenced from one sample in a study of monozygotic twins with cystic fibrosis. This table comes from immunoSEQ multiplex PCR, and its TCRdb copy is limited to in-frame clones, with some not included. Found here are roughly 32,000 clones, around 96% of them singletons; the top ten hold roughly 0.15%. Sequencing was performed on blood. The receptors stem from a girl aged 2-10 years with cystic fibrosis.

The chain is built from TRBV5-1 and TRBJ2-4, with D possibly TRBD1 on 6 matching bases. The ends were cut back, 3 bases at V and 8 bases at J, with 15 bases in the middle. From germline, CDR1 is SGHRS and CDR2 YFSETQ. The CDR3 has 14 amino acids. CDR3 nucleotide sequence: TGCGCCAGCAGCTCTAACAGGGTCATGGACATTCAGTACTTC. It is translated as CASSSNRVMDIQYF.

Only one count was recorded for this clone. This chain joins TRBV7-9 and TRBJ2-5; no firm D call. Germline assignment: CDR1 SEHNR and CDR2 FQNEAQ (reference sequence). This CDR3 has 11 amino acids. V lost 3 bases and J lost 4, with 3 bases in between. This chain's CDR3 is CASSFGETQYF. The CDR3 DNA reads TGTGCCAGCAGCTTCGGAGAGACCCAGTACTTC.

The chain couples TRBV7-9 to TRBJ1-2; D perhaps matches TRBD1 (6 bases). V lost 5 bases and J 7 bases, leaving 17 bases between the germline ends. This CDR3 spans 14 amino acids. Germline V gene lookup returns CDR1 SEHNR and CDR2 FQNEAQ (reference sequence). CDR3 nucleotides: TGTGCCAGCAGCCCACAGGGTTTGGGAGGTGGCTACACCTTC. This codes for CASSPQGLGGGYTF.

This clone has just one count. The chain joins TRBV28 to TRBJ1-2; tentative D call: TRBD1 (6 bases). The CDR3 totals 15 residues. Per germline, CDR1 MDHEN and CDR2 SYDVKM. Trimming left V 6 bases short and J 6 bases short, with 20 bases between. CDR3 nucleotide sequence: TGTGCCAGCAGGCCAAAGACAGGACCTAGGGATGGCTACACCTTC. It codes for CASRPKTGPRDGYTF.

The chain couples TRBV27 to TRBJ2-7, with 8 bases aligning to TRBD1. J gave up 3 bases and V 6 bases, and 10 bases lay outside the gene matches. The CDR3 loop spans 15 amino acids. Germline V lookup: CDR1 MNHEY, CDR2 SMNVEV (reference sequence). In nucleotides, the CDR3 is TGTGCCAGCAGGCTATCCGGGACAGGTGGCTACGAGCAGTACTTC. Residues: CASRLSGTGGYEQYF.

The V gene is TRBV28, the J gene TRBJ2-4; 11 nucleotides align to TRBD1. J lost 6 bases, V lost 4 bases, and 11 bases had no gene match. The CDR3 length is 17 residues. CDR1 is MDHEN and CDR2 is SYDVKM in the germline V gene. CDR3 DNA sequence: TGTGCCAGCAGTTCCATCCGGACAGGGGGCTATGGAAACATTCAGTACTTC. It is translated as CASSSIRTGGYGNIQYF. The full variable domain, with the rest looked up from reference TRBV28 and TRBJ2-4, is DVKVTQSSRYLVKRTGEKVFLECVQDMDHENMFWYRQDPGLGLRLIYFSYDVKMKEKGDIPEGYSVSREKKERFSLILESASTNQTSMYLCASSSIRTGGYGNIQYFGAGTRLSVL.

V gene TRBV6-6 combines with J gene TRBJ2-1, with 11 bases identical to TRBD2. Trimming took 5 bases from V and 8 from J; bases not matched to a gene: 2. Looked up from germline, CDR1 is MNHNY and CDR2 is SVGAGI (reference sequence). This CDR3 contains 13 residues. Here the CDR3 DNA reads TGTGCCAGCAGTGGACTAGCGGGCCATGAGCAGTTCTTC. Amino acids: CASSGLAGHEQFF.

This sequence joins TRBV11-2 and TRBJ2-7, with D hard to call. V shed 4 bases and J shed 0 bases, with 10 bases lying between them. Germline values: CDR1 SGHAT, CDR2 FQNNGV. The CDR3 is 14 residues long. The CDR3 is CASSSGWDSYEQYF. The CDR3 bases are TGTGCCAGCAGCTCTGGGTGGGACTCCTACGAGCAGTACTTC.

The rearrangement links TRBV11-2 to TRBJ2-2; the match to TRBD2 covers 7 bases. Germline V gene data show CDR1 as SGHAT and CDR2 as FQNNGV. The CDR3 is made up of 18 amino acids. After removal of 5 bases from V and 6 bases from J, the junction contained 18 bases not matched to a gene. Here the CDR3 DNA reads TGTGCCAGCAGCCCCCTTGGTTGGGGCGGGAGCCAAGCCGGGGAGCTGTTTTTT. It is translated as CASSPLGWGGSQAGELFF.

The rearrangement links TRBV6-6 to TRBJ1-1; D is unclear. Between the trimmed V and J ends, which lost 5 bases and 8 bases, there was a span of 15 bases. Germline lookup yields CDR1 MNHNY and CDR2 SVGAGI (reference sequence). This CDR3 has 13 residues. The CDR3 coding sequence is TGTGCCAGCAGTCCACGCCTATTACCCGAAGCTTTCTTT. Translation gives CASSPRLLPEAFF.

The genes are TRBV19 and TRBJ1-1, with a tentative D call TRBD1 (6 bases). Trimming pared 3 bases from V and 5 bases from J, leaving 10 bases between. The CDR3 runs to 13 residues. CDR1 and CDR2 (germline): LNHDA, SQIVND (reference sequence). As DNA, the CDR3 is TGTGCCAGTAGTATGGGGGCCTGGACTGAAGCTTTCTTT. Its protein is CASSMGAWTEAFF.

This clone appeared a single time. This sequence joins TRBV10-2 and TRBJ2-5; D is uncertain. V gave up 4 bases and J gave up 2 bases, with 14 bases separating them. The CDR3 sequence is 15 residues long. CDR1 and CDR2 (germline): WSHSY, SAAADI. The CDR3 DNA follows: TGCGCCAGCAGTGGGTCCCGGGCCTCTCAAGAGACCCAGTACTTC. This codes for CASSGSRASQETQYF.

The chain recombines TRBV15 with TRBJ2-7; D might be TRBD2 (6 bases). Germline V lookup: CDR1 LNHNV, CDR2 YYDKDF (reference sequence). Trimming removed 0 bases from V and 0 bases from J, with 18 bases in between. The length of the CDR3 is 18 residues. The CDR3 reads CATSRDPSGLARSYEQYF. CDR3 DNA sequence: TGTGCCACCAGCAGAGACCCATCCGGCCTAGCGCGCTCCTACGAGCAGTACTTC. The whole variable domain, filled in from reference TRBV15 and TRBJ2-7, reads DAMVIQNPRYQVTQFGKPVTLSCSQTLNHNVMYWYQQKSSQAPKLLFHYYDKDFNNEADTPDNFQSRRPNTSFCFLDIRSPGLGDTAMYLCATSRDPSGLARSYEQYFGPGTRLTVT.

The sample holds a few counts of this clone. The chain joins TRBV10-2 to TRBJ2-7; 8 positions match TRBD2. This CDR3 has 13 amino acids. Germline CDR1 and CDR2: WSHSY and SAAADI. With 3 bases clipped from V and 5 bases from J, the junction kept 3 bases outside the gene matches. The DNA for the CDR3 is TGCGCCAGCAGTGAAGCGGGGGACAACGAGCAGTACTTC. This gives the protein CASSEAGDNEQYF.

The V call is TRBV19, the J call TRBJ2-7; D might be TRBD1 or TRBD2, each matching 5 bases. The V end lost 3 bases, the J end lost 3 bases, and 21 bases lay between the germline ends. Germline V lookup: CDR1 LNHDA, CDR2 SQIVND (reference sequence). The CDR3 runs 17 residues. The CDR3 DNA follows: TGTGCCAGTAGTATCCAACGAATCCGGGACGGATACTACGAGCAGTACTTC. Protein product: CASSIQRIRDGYYEQYF.

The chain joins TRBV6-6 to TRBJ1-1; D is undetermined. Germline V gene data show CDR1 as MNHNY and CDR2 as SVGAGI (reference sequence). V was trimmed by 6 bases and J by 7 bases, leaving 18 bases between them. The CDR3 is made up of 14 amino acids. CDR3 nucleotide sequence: TGTGCCAGCAGACCGACCACGGATGTGGTTGAAGCTTTCTTT. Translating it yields CASRPTTDVVEAFF.

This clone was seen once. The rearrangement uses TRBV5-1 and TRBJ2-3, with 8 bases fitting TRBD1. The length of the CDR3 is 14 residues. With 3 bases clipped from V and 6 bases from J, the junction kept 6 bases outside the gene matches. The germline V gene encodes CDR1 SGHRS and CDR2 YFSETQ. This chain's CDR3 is CASSYGQGHDTQYF. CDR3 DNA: TGCGCCAGCAGCTACGGACAGGGCCACGATACGCAGTATTTT.

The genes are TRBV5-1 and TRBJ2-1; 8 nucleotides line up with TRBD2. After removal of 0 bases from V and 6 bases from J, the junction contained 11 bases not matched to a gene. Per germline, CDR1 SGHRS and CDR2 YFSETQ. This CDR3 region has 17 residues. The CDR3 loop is CASSLASGLPPGNEQFF. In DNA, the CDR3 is TGCGCCAGCAGCTTGGCTAGCGGGCTGCCTCCTGGCAATGAGCAGTTCTTC.

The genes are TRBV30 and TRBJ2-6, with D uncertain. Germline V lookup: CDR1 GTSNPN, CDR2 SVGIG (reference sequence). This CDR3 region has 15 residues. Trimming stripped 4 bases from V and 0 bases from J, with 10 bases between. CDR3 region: CAWNSGVSGANVLTF. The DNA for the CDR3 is TGTGCCTGGAACAGTGGAGTCTCTGGGGCCAACGTCCTGACTTTC.

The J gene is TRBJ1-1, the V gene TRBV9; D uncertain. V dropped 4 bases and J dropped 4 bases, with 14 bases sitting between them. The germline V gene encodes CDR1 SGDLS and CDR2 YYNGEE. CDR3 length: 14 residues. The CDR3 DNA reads TGTGCCAGCAGCCTTGGAACTCTGTCCACTGAAGCTTTCTTT. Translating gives CASSLGTLSTEAFF.